These 29 T cell receptor beta chains were all obtained from the same sample, sequenced in a study of T-cell reconstitution after alpha-beta-depleted transplantation in children. Unique molecular identifiers were built into the TCRbeta library. MiXCR, applied by TCRdb to the PCR reads, yields one record per CDR3 protein. Of 90,000 to 100,000 distinct CDR3 sequences detected, more than 20% appear once; the ten largest clones hold about 20%. The sample consisted of PBMCs, taken before TCRalphabeta/CD19-depleted stem cell transplant. Receptors originate from a boy aged 2 to 10 with acute lymphoblastic leukemia, due to receive a stem cell transplant.

This clonotype was found a few times. This chain links TRBV12-3 or TRBV12-4 with TRBJ2-1; 8 nucleotides agree with TRBD2. The CDR3 is 15 residues long. The V gene end was trimmed by 4 bases and the J gene end by 3 bases; junction bases not matched to a gene: 5. CDR3 DNA sequence: TGTGCCAGCAGTTCCGGGACTAGAGACTACAATGAGCAGTTCTTC. This encodes CASSSGTRDYNEQFF.

This clonotype was found a few times. The V call is TRBV6-6, the J call TRBJ2-5; D gene unclear. From germline, CDR1 is MNHNY and CDR2 SVGAGI (reference sequence). V lost 3 bases and J 5 bases, leaving 4 bases between the germline ends. There are 11 residues in the CDR3. The CDR3 DNA follows: TGTGCCAGCAGTTATGCGGAGACCCAGTACTTC. Amino acid sequence: CASSYAETQYF.

This clonotype has more than one count but fewer than ten. The J gene is TRBJ1-1, the V gene TRBV27; 7 bases agree with TRBD1. With 7 bases clipped from V and 5 bases from J, the junction kept 7 bases outside the gene matches. The CDR3 contains 13 residues. Germline CDR1 is MNHEY and CDR2 is SMNVEV (reference sequence). CDR3 DNA: TGTGCCAGCAAAGACAGGGCCAGGACTGAAGCTTTCTTT. It codes for CASKDRARTEAFF.

This clonotype was seen more than once but under ten times. This sequence joins TRBV6-2 or TRBV6-3 and TRBJ2-1; possible D gene TRBD2, 5 bases. Trimming left V 5 bases short and J 4 bases short, with 15 bases between. Germline CDR1 MNHEY, CDR2 SVGEGT. This CDR3 has 15 residues. The CDR3 coding sequence is TGTGCCAGCAGTCCAGGACTGACCGTTTACAATGAGCAGTTCTTC. Translating it yields CASSPGLTVYNEQFF.

This clonotype has a count of ten or more. The chain joins TRBV20-1 to TRBJ1-1; D gene unclear. The CDR3 runs to 15 residues. V lost 6 bases and J 3 bases, leaving 20 bases between the germline ends. Looked up from germline, CDR1 is DFQATT and CDR2 is SNEGSKA (reference sequence). This chain's CDR3 is CSAASGSFGYTEAFF. CDR3 sequence (DNA): TGCAGTGCCGCCTCCGGAAGCTTTGGGTACACTGAAGCTTTCTTT.

The V gene is TRBV10-3, the J gene TRBJ2-1; TRBD2 might be the D (5 bases). The CDR3 has 12 residues. CDR1 ENHRY and CDR2 SYGVKD come from the germline V gene. Trimming left V 8 bases short and J 8 bases short, with 13 bases between. The CDR3 nucleotides read TGTGCCATCGGCTCGGGGAGAGATGAGCAGTTCTTC. Its translation: CAIGSGRDEQFF.

This clonotype was detected a few times. V and J are TRBV5-1 and TRBJ1-3, with D maybe TRBD1 (5 bases). The length of the CDR3 is 13 residues. Trimming took off 3 bases at V and 2 bases at J, with 6 bases between the two ends. CDR1 and CDR2 (germline): SGHRS, YFSETQ. The CDR3 nucleotides are TGCGCCAGCAGCTCAGGGCCTGGAAACACCATATATTTT. Translated: CASSSGPGNTIYF.

The gene calls are TRBV30 and TRBJ1-1; unclear D gene. With 2 bases removed from V and 0 bases from J, the gap between germline ends came to 7 bases. The germline gives CDR1 GTSNPN, CDR2 SVGIG (reference sequence). The CDR3 runs to 13 residues. CDR3 loop: CAWSRLMNTEAFF. The CDR3 DNA follows: TGTGCCTGGAGTAGGTTGATGAACACTGAAGCTTTCTTT.

This clonotype was detected only a few times. V gene TRBV7-9 combines with J gene TRBJ2-5; D is tentatively TRBD1 or TRBD2 (5 bases each). The CDR3 is 14 amino acids. CDR1 is SEHNR, CDR2 FQNEAQ, per germline (reference sequence). V was pared by 4 bases and J by 1 base, with 10 bases between. The CDR3 DNA reads as TGTGCCAGCAGCTCCGGGACCTTCCAAGAGACCCAGTACTTC. Its translation is CASSSGTFQETQYF.

This clonotype has just a few counts. The chain carries TRBV9 and TRBJ2-3; TRBD2 matches at 9 bases. This CDR3 has 16 residues. V was clipped by 4 bases and J by 5 bases; unmatched bases: 11. CDR1 and CDR2 from the germline V gene are SGDLS and YYNGEE. The CDR3 protein is CASSLRSPAGGDTQYF. The CDR3 nucleotides are TGTGCCAGCAGCCTACGATCGCCAGCGGGAGGAGATACGCAGTATTTT.

This clonotype has a handful of counts. The J gene is TRBJ1-2, the V gene TRBV7-2, with D maybe TRBD1 (5 bases). CDR1 and CDR2 (germline): SGHTA, FQGNSA. V lost 5 bases to trimming and J lost 6 bases, with 22 bases between them. CDR3 length equals 16 residues. The CDR3 here is CASSARIPPGNNGYTF. The CDR3 DNA sequence: TGTGCCAGCAGCGCAAGAATTCCCCCAGGGAATAATGGCTACACCTTC.

This clonotype came up a few times. The chain links TRBV7-8 to TRBJ2-7; D possibly matches TRBD1 or TRBD2 (5 bases each). The germline V gene has CDR1 SGHVS and CDR2 FQNEAQ. V shed 5 bases and J shed 4 bases, with 12 bases lying between them. There are 13 residues in the CDR3. CDR3 sequence reads: CASSMGPLYEQYF. The CDR3 DNA sequence: TGTGCCAGCAGCATGGGACCGCTGTACGAGCAGTACTTC.

Many counts were recorded for this clonotype. The chain uses TRBV15 and TRBJ2-6; no definite D call. The CDR3 runs 18 residues. The germline gives CDR1 LNHNV, CDR2 YYDKDF (reference sequence). V shed 0 bases and J shed 2 bases, with 14 bases lying between them. The CDR3 here is CATSRDPLGHTGANVLTF. CDR3 coding DNA: TGTGCCACCAGCAGAGACCCCCTTGGCCATACTGGGGCCAACGTCCTGACTTTC.

The rearrangement uses TRBV20-1 and TRBJ2-1; the D call may be TRBD1 or TRBD2 (5 bases each). V gave up 5 bases and J gave up 7 bases, with 24 bases separating them. Germline V lookup: CDR1 DFQATT, CDR2 SNEGSKA (reference sequence). There are 16 residues in the CDR3. Written as DNA, the CDR3 is TGCAGTGCTTCCCCTGGAGGCAGGGTAAGGGCGAATGAGCAGTTCTTC. Protein sequence: CSASPGGRVRANEQFF.

This clonotype came up a few times. The chain carries TRBV20-1 and TRBJ2-4; D gene uncertain. The V gene's germline CDR1 is DFQATT and CDR2 SNEGSKA (reference sequence). V lost 3 bases and J lost 0, with 12 bases in between. The CDR3 is 15 residues long. For the CDR3, the DNA is TGCAGTGCTAGTCCCTCGTTGTTAGCCAAAAACATTCAGTACTTC. The encoded protein is CSASPSLLAKNIQYF.

The chain uses TRBV9 and TRBJ2-5; no clear D gene. The V gene's germline CDR1 is SGDLS and CDR2 YYNGEE. The V end lost 0 bases, the J end lost 2 bases, and 11 bases lay between the germline ends. CDR3 length: 15 amino acids. CDR3 region: CASSVASTVQETQYF. The CDR3 nucleotides are TGTGCCAGCAGCGTAGCTTCCACAGTTCAAGAGACCCAGTACTTC.

Comments on this clonotype: The CDR3 ends on some other residue instead of the conserved phenylalanine or tryptophan, so this is likely a read error. The V gene is TRBV20-1, the J gene TRBJ2-3; possible D gene TRBD2, 6 bases. This CDR3 is built from 14 residues. Between the trimmed V and J ends, which lost 0 bases and 7 bases, there was a span of 14 bases. CDR1 and CDR2 from the germline V gene are DFQATT and SNEGSKA (reference sequence). The CDR3 protein is CSARDVASANTQYY. In nucleotides, the CDR3 is TGCAGTGCTAGAGATGTAGCTAGCGCGAATACGCAGTATTAT.

This chain links TRBV2 with TRBJ2-7; 7 bases are a match to TRBD2. Trimming cost V 1 base and J 2 bases; bases outside gene matches: 2. The CDR3 has 14 amino acids. Germline CDR1 SNHLY, CDR2 FYNNEI. The CDR3 coding sequence is TGTGCCAGCAGTGAAGGCGGGAGTACCTACGAGCAGTACTTC. It encodes CASSEGGSTYEQYF.

This clonotype has more than one count but fewer than ten. The rearrangement links TRBV2 to TRBJ2-7; no firm D call. Germline V CDR1 and CDR2: SNHLY, FYNNEI. The CDR3 totals 15 residues. V was clipped by 3 bases and J by 3 bases, with 15 bases between them. The CDR3 nucleotides are TGTGCCAGCAGTGACGGCCCACTGTCGATCTACGAGCAGTACTTC. It translates to CASSDGPLSIYEQYF. The full variable domain, in which reference TRBV2 and TRBJ2-7 provide the parts outside the CDR3, is EPEVTQTPSHQVTQMGQEVILRCVPISNHLYFYWYRQILGQKVEFLVSFYNNEISEKSEIFDDQFSVERPDGSNFTLKIRSTKLEDSAMYFCASSDGPLSIYEQYFGPGTRLTVT.

The genes are TRBV28 and TRBJ2-2; 14 bases are a match to TRBD2. J gave up 4 bases and V 7 bases, and 23 bases lay outside the gene matches. Germline lookup yields CDR1 MDHEN and CDR2 SYDVKM. The CDR3 runs 22 residues. CDR3 sequence reads: CASTYQKSPGLAGARGTGELFF. For the CDR3, the DNA is TGTGCCAGCACTTATCAGAAAAGTCCGGGACTAGCGGGAGCGCGGGGCACCGGGGAGCTGTTTTTT.

The chain employs TRBV20-1 and TRBJ2-6; the match to TRBD1 covers 9 bases. Germline V gene data show CDR1 as DFQATT and CDR2 as SNEGSKA (reference sequence). With V trimmed by 6 bases and J by 0 bases, 3 bases remained unmatched. The CDR3 consists of 15 residues. The CDR3 protein is CSAKGQGSGANVLTF. The CDR3 nucleotides are TGCAGTGCCAAGGGACAGGGCTCTGGGGCCAACGTCCTGACTTTC.

This clonotype has only a few counts. The V call is TRBV6-5, the J call TRBJ1-5; possible D gene TRBD1, 6 bases. Per germline, CDR1 MNHEY and CDR2 SVGAGI. The CDR3 has 18 residues. V dropped 0 bases and J dropped 0 bases, with 15 bases sitting between them. The CDR3 nucleotides read TGTGCCAGCAGTTACTCGAACAGGGAACGATTTAGCAATCAGCCCCAGCATTTT. As protein: CASSYSNRERFSNQPQHF.

The gene calls are TRBV20-1 and TRBJ2-1; TRBD2 agrees at 11 bases. CDR3 length: 15 residues. Trimming removed 3 bases from V and 5 bases from J; junction bases left unmatched: 6. The germline V gene has CDR1 DFQATT and CDR2 SNEGSKA (reference sequence). The CDR3 sequence is CSARGTSGLHNEQFF. CDR3 coding DNA: TGCAGTGCTAGGGGGACTAGCGGACTTCACAATGAGCAGTTCTTC.

This clonotype has a count of ten or more. The gene calls are TRBV3-1 and TRBJ2-3; D assignment may be TRBD1 or TRBD2 (5 bases each). The CDR3 spans 18 residues. From germline, CDR1 is LGHDT and CDR2 YNNKEL (reference sequence). With 3 bases removed from V and 4 bases from J, the gap between germline ends came to 23 bases. CDR3 sequence: CASSQRAGALISSDTQYF. The CDR3 DNA follows: TGTGCCAGCAGCCAGCGGGCTGGGGCCCTCATCTCGTCAGATACGCAGTATTTT.

This clonotype was recorded at least ten times. The CDR3 DNA reads TGTGCCAGCAGCTATGGGGGTTACGAGCAGTACTTC. Its translation is CASSYGGYEQYF. This chain uses TRBV7-9 with TRBJ2-7; perhaps D is TRBD1 or TRBD2 (5 bases each). V lost 4 bases, J lost 4 bases, and 8 bases lay in between. The CDR3 totals 12 residues. The V gene's germline CDR1 is SEHNR and CDR2 FQNEAQ (reference sequence).

This chain links TRBV12-3 or TRBV12-4 with TRBJ2-7; no firm D call. V lost 6 bases to trimming and J lost 2 bases, with 8 bases between them. This CDR3 comprises 12 residues. The CDR3 DNA sequence: TGTGCCAGCAGCTTTATACCCTACGAGCAGTACTTC. This translates into CASSFIPYEQYF.

As regards this clonotype: One end of the junction fails to match germline, which may point to a read error. This CDR3 is CSVGDGGYGQYF. CDR3 DNA: TGCAGCGTGGGGGACGGGGGATACGGGCAGTACTTC. The V call is TRBV29-1, the J call TRBJ2-7; D might be TRBD2 (6 bases). Germline loops: CDR1 SQVTM, CDR2 ANQGSEA. The CDR3 is 12 residues long.

V and J are TRBV18 and TRBJ2-1; D is unresolved. Trimming pared 0 bases from V and 10 bases from J, leaving 7 bases between. Germline values: CDR1 KGHSH, CDR2 LQKENI. This CDR3 spans 12 amino acids. The DNA of the CDR3 is TGTGCCAGCTCACCACCGACCCGGGAGCAGTTCTTC. It codes for CASSPPTREQFF.

This clonotype was seen a few times. The V gene is TRBV9, the J gene TRBJ2-3, with 8 nucleotides matching TRBD2. J gave up 6 bases and V 0 bases, and 6 bases lay outside the gene matches. Germline loops: CDR1 SGDLS, CDR2 YYNGEE. CDR3 length: 15 amino acids. The CDR3 here is CASSVGSGSGDTQYF. The CDR3 nucleotides read TGTGCCAGCAGCGTAGGAAGCGGGAGTGGCGATACGCAGTATTTT.